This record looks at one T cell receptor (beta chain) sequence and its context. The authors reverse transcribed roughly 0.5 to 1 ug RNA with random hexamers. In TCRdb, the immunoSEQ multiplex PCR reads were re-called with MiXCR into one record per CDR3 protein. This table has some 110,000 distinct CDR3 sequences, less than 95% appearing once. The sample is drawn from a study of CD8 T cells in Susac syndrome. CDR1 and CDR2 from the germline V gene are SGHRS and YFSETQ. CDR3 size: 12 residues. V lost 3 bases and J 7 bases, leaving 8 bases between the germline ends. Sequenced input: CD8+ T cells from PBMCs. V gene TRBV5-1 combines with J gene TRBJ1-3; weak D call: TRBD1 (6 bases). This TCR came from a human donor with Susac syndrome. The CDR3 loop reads CASSSGDNTIYF. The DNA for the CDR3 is TGCGCCAGCAGCTCAGGGGACAACACCATATATTTT. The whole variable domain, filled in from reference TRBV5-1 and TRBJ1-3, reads KAGVTQTPRYLIKTRGQQVTLSCSPISGHRSVSWYQQTPGQGLQFLFEYFSETQRNKGNFPGRFSGRQFSNSRSEMNVSTLELGDSALYLCASSSGDNTIYFGEGSWLTVV.